The 27 T cell receptor beta chains given below trace back to one sample, sequenced in a study of Ad26.COV2.S vaccination and SARS-CoV-2 variants. TCRdb keeps only in-frame clones here, not all; method: immunoSEQ multiplex PCR. This table has more than 300,000 clones, roughly nine tenths appearing once. Treatment meaning: over 15 received Ad26.COV2.S at low or high dose, single or two shots; about 5 received placebo; per-sample allocation not given. Vaccine and placebo recipients were sampled on day 63 after the first injection. The material sequenced was peripheral blood, taken in a trial of Ad26.COV2.S vaccine versus placebo. Source of these receptors: a person aged 18-60 years who received the Ad26.COV2.S COVID-19 vaccine or a placebo.

This chain joins TRBV4-1 and TRBJ2-7, with D perhaps TRBD2 (6 bases). CDR1 MGHRA and CDR2 YSYEKL come from the germline V gene. The CDR3 has 17 residues. Trimming removed 0 bases at V and 9 bases at J, with 24 bases between. The CDR3 DNA sequence: TGCGCCAGCAGCCAAGAACGGAGGGGATGGGGGGTGTCGGCGCAGTACTTC. It translates to CASSQERRGWGVSAQYF.

The chain joins TRBV5-6 to TRBJ1-4; 8 bases agree with TRBD1. After removal of 4 bases from V and 5 bases from J, the junction contained 13 bases not matched to a gene. The CDR3 totals 17 residues. Per the germline V gene, CDR1 is SGHDT and CDR2 is YYEEEE. The CDR3 sequence is CASSLIIRQGLNEKLFF. In DNA, the CDR3 is TGTGCCAGCAGCCTTATAATACGACAGGGGTTGAATGAAAAACTGTTTTTT.

V is TRBV15 and J is TRBJ1-6; 7 nucleotides line up with TRBD1. The length of the CDR3 is 15 residues. CDR1 LNHNV and CDR2 YYDKDF come from the germline V gene (reference sequence). Losses at the gene ends were 3 bases for V and 9 bases for J; bases not matched to a gene: 8. This CDR3 is CATSRRQGTFSPLHF. The CDR3 coding sequence is TGTGCCACCAGCAGGAGACAGGGTACTTTTTCACCCCTCCACTTT.

The gene calls are TRBV6-6 and TRBJ2-1; D is undetermined. The CDR3 runs 14 residues. V gave up 3 bases and J gave up 3 bases, with 9 bases separating them. Germline lookup yields CDR1 MNHNY and CDR2 SVGAGI (reference sequence). CDR3 protein: CASSYSSDYNEQFF. The CDR3 coding sequence is TGTGCCAGCAGTTATAGCTCGGACTACAATGAGCAGTTCTTC.

V and J are TRBV7-2 and TRBJ1-1; no reliable D call. Per the germline V gene, CDR1 is SGHTA and CDR2 is FQGNSA. The CDR3 has 14 residues. V lost 1 base and J 1 base, leaving 7 bases between the germline ends. Here the CDR3 reads CASSLDIGNTEAFF. DNA for the CDR3: TGTGCCAGCAGCTTAGATATAGGGAACACTGAAGCTTTCTTT.

V usage is TRBV9 and J usage is TRBJ2-3; D gene ambiguous. The germline V and J ends were trimmed by 0 bases and 2 bases, with 10 bases remaining between them. Germline CDR1 is SGDLS and CDR2 is YYNGEE. The CDR3 has 15 residues. The CDR3 region is CASSVEGGVTDTQYF. The CDR3 bases are TGTGCCAGCAGCGTAGAAGGTGGAGTCACAGATACGCAGTATTTT.

The V gene is TRBV20-1, the J gene TRBJ1-5, with D unresolved. Between the trimmed V and J ends, which lost 3 bases and 7 bases, there was a span of 4 bases. The germline CDR1 and CDR2 sequences are DFQATT and SNEGSKA (reference sequence). This CDR3 has 10 residues. The CDR3 DNA reads TGCAGTGCTAGTGACCAGCCCCAGCATTTT. This sequence encodes CSASDQPQHF.

This chain joins TRBV5-4 and TRBJ2-1; 8 nucleotides align to TRBD2. The V and J ends lost 4 bases and 3 bases, in that order; junction bases with no gene match: 12. Germline CDR1 reads SGHNT; CDR2 reads YYREEE (reference sequence). This CDR3 spans 17 amino acids. The CDR3 spells CASSPWVAGGFYNEQFF. The CDR3 region has the DNA TGTGCCAGCAGCCCCTGGGTGGCGGGGGGTTTCTACAATGAGCAGTTCTTC.

The genes are TRBV6-5 and TRBJ2-1; the match to TRBD2 covers 8 bases. Trimming removed 4 bases from V and 8 bases from J; junction bases left unmatched: 7. The CDR3 is 14 residues long. Germline values: CDR1 MNHEY, CDR2 SVGAGI. Written as DNA, the CDR3 is TGTGCCAGCAGTTCTGGACTAGCTGCCTATGAGCAGTTCTTC. Residues: CASSSGLAAYEQFF.

This chain links TRBV9 with TRBJ2-5; 10 bases fit TRBD2. Germline V gives CDR1 SGDLS, CDR2 YYNGEE. Losses at the gene ends were 0 bases for V and 7 bases for J; bases not matched to a gene: 9. This CDR3 comprises 16 residues. CDR3 DNA sequence: TGTGCCAGCAGCGTAGCTCTAGCGGGAGATACGGGGACCCAGTACTTC. Protein: CASSVALAGDTGTQYF.

CDR3 region: CASSGGGSYNEQFF. The CDR3 coding sequence is TGTGCCAGTTCGGGCGGGGGGTCCTACAATGAGCAGTTCTTC. V and J are TRBV27 and TRBJ2-1, with 8 bases that match TRBD2. There are 14 residues in the CDR3. CDR1 is MNHEY and CDR2 is SMNVEV in the germline V gene (reference sequence). J lost 1 base, V lost 9 bases, and 5 bases had no gene match.

This CDR3 reads CASSLTGDPYEQYF. CDR3 sequence (DNA): TGCGCCAGCAGCTTGACAGGGGACCCCTACGAGCAGTACTTC. This chain joins TRBV5-1 and TRBJ2-7; 7 bases are a match to TRBD1. The germline V gene encodes CDR1 SGHRS and CDR2 YFSETQ. This CDR3 is 14 amino acids long. Trimming cost V 1 base and J 2 bases; bases outside gene matches: 3.

The chain couples TRBV18 to TRBJ2-1; D may be TRBD2 (6 bases). Looked up from germline, CDR1 is KGHSH and CDR2 is LQKENI. Deletions cut 3 bases from V and 2 bases from J, with 23 bases between. CDR3 length: 19 residues. This chain's CDR3 is CASSPPQGERAPAYNEQFF. CDR3 in DNA: TGTGCCAGCTCACCCCCCCAGGGCGAGCGGGCGCCTGCCTACAATGAGCAGTTCTTC.

V and J are TRBV5-6 and TRBJ2-1, with a tentative D call TRBD1 (6 bases). Germline CDR1 reads SGHDT; CDR2 reads YYEEEE. This CDR3 contains 17 residues. The V end lost 4 bases, the J end lost 4 bases, and 21 bases lay between the germline ends. The CDR3 nucleotides read TGTGCCAGCAGCCCGACAAAAACGGACAGCCGATACAATGAGCAGTTCTTC. Translating gives CASSPTKTDSRYNEQFF.

The chain is built from TRBV5-1 and TRBJ1-2; D is perhaps TRBD1 (5 bases). With 0 bases removed from V and 3 bases from J, the gap between germline ends came to 12 bases. Germline V lookup: CDR1 SGHRS, CDR2 YFSETQ. The CDR3 is 15 amino acids. In nucleotides, the CDR3 is TGCGCCAGCAGCTTGGCCGGGACGGATTACTATGGCTACACCTTC. It translates to CASSLAGTDYYGYTF.

The gene calls are TRBV30 and TRBJ1-6; possibly TRBD1 for D (6 bases). Germline assignment: CDR1 GTSNPN and CDR2 SVGIG (reference sequence). The CDR3 loop spans 16 amino acids. The V end was cut by 3 bases, the J end by 7 bases, with 19 bases between. The DNA for the CDR3 is TGTGCCTGGAGGGGGGGGGCAGTTCTGTCGAATTCACCCCTCCACTTT. As protein: CAWRGGAVLSNSPLHF.

The chain employs TRBV4-3 and TRBJ2-3; 14 nucleotides align to TRBD2. The CDR3 totals 18 residues. From germline, CDR1 is LGHNA and CDR2 YSLEER. J lost 1 base, V lost 1 base, and 4 bases had no gene match. The CDR3 sequence is CASSQGLAGGLRTDTQYF. In nucleotides, the CDR3 is TGCGCCAGCAGCCAAGGACTAGCGGGAGGGCTCCGCACAGATACGCAGTATTTT.

The CDR3 DNA is TGCGCCAGCAGCCAAGTCGTTGAAGAGACCCAGTACTTC. Its protein is CASSQVVEETQYF. The chain is built from TRBV4-1 and TRBJ2-5; D is undetermined. Looked up from germline, CDR1 is MGHRA and CDR2 is YSYEKL. Trimming took 1 base from V and 3 from J, leaving 6 bases between them. The CDR3 runs to 13 residues.

Details on this clone: At the DNA level, this CDR3 is encoded by other sequences in the same sample as well. This rearrangement joins TRBV19 to TRBJ1-5; D gene uncertain. The CDR3 covers 12 residues. The V gene lost 3 bases and the J gene lost 4 bases, with 4 bases spanning the gap. The germline V gene encodes CDR1 LNHDA and CDR2 SQIVND (reference sequence). Here the CDR3 DNA reads TGTGCCAGTAGTATCTTGAATCAGCCCCAGCATTTT. Protein sequence: CASSILNQPQHF.

This chain joins TRBV7-9 and TRBJ1-3; TRBD1 aligns across 7 bases. The germline CDR1 and CDR2 sequences are SEHNR and FQNEAQ (reference sequence). The CDR3 spans 14 residues. The V gene end was trimmed by 6 bases and the J gene end by 4 bases; junction bases not matched to a gene: 6. The CDR3 DNA follows: TGTGCCAGCAGGGAGGGGGCCTCAGGAAACACCATATATTTT. As protein: CASREGASGNTIYF.

The rearrangement joins TRBV5-1 to TRBJ1-1; 8 bases line up with TRBD1. Looked up from germline, CDR1 is SGHRS and CDR2 is YFSETQ. This CDR3 is 15 amino acids long. The V and J ends lost 0 bases and 7 bases, in that order; junction bases with no gene match: 8. The CDR3 nucleotides read TGCGCCAGCAGCTTGGATGGCAGGGGGCAGGGTGAAGCTTTCTTT. Its translation: CASSLDGRGQGEAFF. Complete variable domain (other parts from reference TRBV5-1 and TRBJ1-1): KAGVTQTPRYLIKTRGQQVTLSCSPISGHRSVSWYQQTPGQGLQFLFEYFSETQRNKGNFPGRFSGRQFSNSRSEMNVSTLELGDSALYLCASSLDGRGQGEAFFGQGTRLTVV.

In this sample, this clone turned up once. The rearrangement links TRBV7-2 to TRBJ2-7; 7 bases match TRBD1. V gave up 5 bases and J gave up 0 bases; unmatched junction bases: 7. Germline CDR1 is SGHTA and CDR2 is FQGNSA. The CDR3 runs to 15 residues. CDR3: CASSPGQVISYEQYF. The CDR3 region has the DNA TGTGCCAGCAGCCCAGGACAGGTGATCTCCTACGAGCAGTACTTC.

V gene TRBV25-1 combines with J gene TRBJ1-4; tentative D call: TRBD1 (5 bases). Between the trimmed V and J ends, which lost 1 base and 5 bases, there was a span of 14 bases. This CDR3 comprises 16 residues. Germline V gives CDR1 MGHDK, CDR2 SYGVNS. CDR3 bases: TGTGCCAGCAGTGAATTTAGAGGGGTGGGGAATGAAAAACTGTTTTTT. This sequence encodes CASSEFRGVGNEKLFF.

The chain recombines TRBV11-2 with TRBJ2-1; a weak D match, TRBD1 (5 bases). Between the trimmed V and J ends, which lost 6 bases and 8 bases, there was a span of 23 bases. Germline V gene lookup returns CDR1 SGHAT and CDR2 FQNNGV. The CDR3 is 16 amino acids. CDR3 nucleotides: TGTGCCAGCAGATCGTCCACAGGCACGAGGTTCGATGAGCAGTTCTTC. Encoded protein: CASRSSTGTRFDEQFF.

The V gene is TRBV3-1 (or the pseudogene TRBV3-2), the J gene TRBJ1-2, with D possibly TRBD1 on 6 matching bases. The CDR3 length is 15 residues. CDR1 and CDR2 (germline): LGHDT, YNNKEL (reference sequence). V was clipped by 1 base and J by 4 bases, with 13 bases between them. The DNA of the CDR3 is TGTGCCAGCAGCCAAGGGGCAGGGGCTTTCTATGGCTACACCTTC. The encoded protein is CASSQGAGAFYGYTF.

This chain joins TRBV19 and TRBJ1-3, with D hard to call. V was trimmed by 6 bases and J by 1 base, leaving 13 bases between them. This CDR3 contains 15 residues. Germline V gene lookup returns CDR1 LNHDA and CDR2 SQIVND (reference sequence). The CDR3 sequence is CASRDSDGSGNTIYF. The CDR3 DNA reads TGTGCCAGTAGGGACTCCGACGGATCTGGAAACACCATATATTTT. The complete variable domain, with remaining parts taken from reference TRBV19 and TRBJ1-3, reads DGGITQSPKYLFRKEGQNVTLSCEQNLNHDAMYWYRQDPGQGLRLIYYSQIVNDFQKGDIAEGYSVSREKKESFPLTVTSAQKNPTAFYLCASRDSDGSGNTIYFGEGSWLTVV.

The V call is TRBV29-1, the J call TRBJ2-2; D is perhaps TRBD1 (6 bases). CDR3 length: 14 residues. V was pared by 5 bases and J by 5 bases, with 15 bases between. Germline V gene lookup returns CDR1 SQVTM and CDR2 ANQGSEA. In nucleotides, the CDR3 is TGCAGCGTTTATACAGGGATACGGACCGGGGAGCTGTTTTTT. Amino acids: CSVYTGIRTGELFF.